This T cell receptor (beta chain) stems from a study of T cell responses to AZD1222 COVID-19 vaccine. Findings of the study overall: White British people made up most donors, females outnumbered males, and clonal diversity was possibly underestimated. Per reports, nearly half of all spike-specific TCRs target regions that are unmutated in variants.

V shed 6 bases, J shed 3 bases, and the junction held 4 bases outside the gene matches. The CDR3 has 13 residues. Germline V lookup: CDR1 MNHEY, CDR2 SVGAGI. Sequencing used immunoSEQ multiplex PCR; TCRdb keeps in-frame clones, though not all of them. This table holds some 100,000 clones, around nine tenths found once. As for this clone: Its antigen is unknown.

This rearrangement joins TRBV6-5 to TRBJ1-1; 7 nucleotides line up with TRBD1. Sequenced material: peripheral blood, taken on day 0 of AZD1222 vaccination. This TCR came from an adult in good health. The CDR3 sequence is CASSLGTDTEAFF. For the CDR3, the DNA is TGTGCCAGCAGCCTAGGGACAGACACTGAAGCTTTCTTT.